This TCR beta chain was captured by sequencing in a study of TIL therapy for anti-PD-1-resistant metastatic lung cancer. Looking at the study overall: Tumors carried a median about 1.5 non-synonymous mutations per megabase. Study results and caveats: Many TIL product clones were absent from baseline tumor, suggesting clonal contraction. Compared with baseline intratumoral T cells, expanded TIL cultures were more clonal and less diverse (roughly 6.5% vs 31%).

The libraries were made with immunoSEQ v3. TCRdb keeps only in-frame clones here, not all; method: immunoSEQ multiplex PCR. This table has 5,500 to 7,500 clones, around 69% appearing once. Regarding time point: pre-treatment sample, taken before nivolumab and TIL therapy. The tumor samples were excised metastases, mostly pleural nodules or supraclavicular lymph nodes. The sample holds one count of this clone. Its antigen is undetermined. The CDR3 loop spans 13 amino acids. V shed 6 bases and J shed 4 bases, with 12 bases lying between them. This rearrangement joins TRBV12-3 or TRBV12-4 to TRBJ2-5, with D tentatively TRBD1 or TRBD2 (5 bases each). The TCR originated in a person between 25 and 80 years old with non-small cell lung cancer. Sequencing used tumor tissue, obtained at baseline. CDR3 loop: CASRRGWAETQYF. The CDR3, as DNA: TGTGCCAGCAGGAGGGGTTGGGCAGAGACCCAGTACTTC.